These T cell receptor beta chains were read from a single sample in a study of shared clonotypes between healthy human individuals. The protocol was immunoSEQ multiplex PCR, while the TCRdb copy is restricted to in-frame clones and leaves out a portion. The data show 650,000 to 700,000 clones, with roughly 88% seen just once and 34% held by the top ten. Sequencing input: memory CD8+ T cells from PBMCs. These receptors were taken from a man aged 18 to 29 in good health. Some clones in this sample may be carry-over from other donors' samples. Each CDR3 is given without its conserved first and last residue.

>TRBJ2-7|TRBV4-1
ASSFGRSYEQY
>TRBJ2-1|TRBV10-3
AISEPSGSSYNEQF
>TRBJ2-5|TRBV7-9
ASSSRVGQETQY
>TRBJ2-3|TRBV27
ASSSPRGGGSTDTQY
>TRBJ1-4|TRBV27
ASSWMPDRNEKLF
>TRBJ2-7|TRBV5-1
ASSPGLYLSYEQY
>TRBJ1-5|TRBV2
ASSEAVGGAGNQPQH
>TRBJ1-2|TRBV9
ASSVPSDSTYGYT
>TRBJ1-1|TRBV12-5
ASGLGHKNTEAF
>TRBJ2-7|TRBV11-1
ASSLGGANEQY
>TRBJ2-5|TRBV10-3
AISEFEETQY
>TRBJ1-1|TRBV6-1
ASSPGPVNTEAF
>TRBJ2-4|TRBV2
ASSSGLAKNIQY
>TRBJ2-7|TRBV27
ASGIGGSYEQY
>TRBJ1-1|TRBV5-6
ASSLEGLGRGDTEAF
>TRBJ1-1|TRBV27
ASNKGYGTEAF
>TRBJ2-7|TRBV27
ASSPLRGGEQY
>TRBJ1-1|TRBV27
ASSSTGLTEAF
>TRBJ1-1|TRBV27
ASSPGGGTEAF
>TRBJ2-7|TRBV9
ASSVGQGAEQY
>TRBJ1-3|TRBV6-5
ASRSGTGYGNTIY
>TRBJ2-7|TRBV28
ASSLEGSWEQY
>TRBJ2-5|TRBV28
ASSTSGTSGSGETQY
>TRBJ2-7|TRBV6-1
ASSEATGGGGSYEQY
>TRBJ2-3|TRBV6-6
ASSSVVPDTQY
>TRBJ1-1|TRBV5-1
ASSRGGTGKTEAF
>TRBJ1-2|TRBV5-1
ASSSGFVTENYGYT
>TRBJ1-1|TRBV27
ASSLLTGQGTNTEAF
>TRBJ1-4|TRBV27
ASRITAGGEKLF
>TRBJ2-5|TRBV7-6
ASSAGRTGINQETQY
>TRBJ1-5|TRBV27
ASSPYGTGGVNQPQH
>TRBJ2-4|TRBV15
ATSRDFGWDRLKNIQY
>TRBJ1-6|TRBV25-1
ASSESAGADSPLH
>TRBJ2-6|TRBV5-8
ASSQDWTGGIGANVLT
>TRBJ2-7|TRBV7-6
ASSLARGNEQY
>TRBJ2-7|TRBV28
ASSLLGVENEQY
>TRBJ2-2|TRBV9
ASCEGANTGELF
>TRBJ2-2|TRBV7-9
ASSLEGIVTGELF
>TRBJ2-2|TRBV13
ASSRGNTGELF
>TRBJ2-7|TRBV29-1
SVVEGMHEQY
>TRBJ2-5|TRBV7-2
ASSPLRGRGETQY